Sequencing of this T cell receptor beta chain was carried out in a study of beta chain features in type 1 diabetes (dated by TCRdb to the late 2010s). Regarding the complete study: Mean age, gender distribution, total cell number and subset yield were not different between patients and healthy donors. Whereas all 30 or so donors provided naive and central memory subsets, regulatory and stem cell-like memory subsets were isolated from just 8 patients and roughly eight healthy donors. A total of roughly 98,000,000 sorted cells were examined across all samples, and a strong correlation was observed between cell number per subset and RNA yield. The study compared TCRB repertoires of sorted circulating CD4+ T cell subsets between recently diagnosed type 1 diabetes patients and matched healthy donors. Broad study findings and their caveats: Type 1 diabetes patients showed a moderate but significant shortening of TCRB CDR3 length in all four CD4+ subsets. Shorter templates might be favored by PCR, yet because patient and control samples were amplified and corrected together, any such skew would affect both groups equally. Because cDNA was sequenced instead of genomic DNA, activated cells with high expression could be over-represented, although the groups did not differ in activation or CD3 levels. At VDJ recombination sites, type 1 diabetes patients had fewer insertions and more deleted nucleotides, which implies abnormalities in thymic rearrangement. Naive, central memory and regulatory TCRB repertoires appeared to be more alike among patients than among healthy donors. HLA sub-analyses involved small numbers of individuals, so any influence of HLA type on TCRB rearrangement remained unresolved.

Inclusive of the bounding cysteine and phenylalanine, the CDR3 is 13 residues long. Only CDR3 DNA remains: 39 bases, in frame from the first base. The germline V end is reduced by 0 bases and the J end by 9 bases; junction bases left unmatched: 6. The germline V gene (reference sequence) gives CDR1 as GTSNPN and CDR2 as SVGIG. The High Capacity cDNA Reverse Transcription Kit was used to reverse transcribe all of the isolated RNA, meaning that expressed TCRB transcripts were what got sequenced. Deep immunoSEQ sequencing was applied to naive, central memory and regulatory T cell samples, giving an average of about 3.57 million total reads per sample. Sorted cells were lysed in RLT buffer, and RNA was extracted using DNase-treated RNeasy Micro or Mini kits according to cell number. To prevent cross-contamination, every cell subset was processed on its own, while patient and healthy donor samples were processed together. The immunoSEQ multiplex PCR was used to amplify TCRB sequences from cDNA, yielding 87-bp fragments that span the CDR3 region. Amplicons were sequenced on the Illumina HiSeq platform. Regarding the original processing steps: Synthetic template baselines were used to correct PCR bias computationally, reads within Hamming distance 2 were collapsed, and singletons that could not be merged were discarded. Reads were aligned to IMGT to assign V, D and J genes, CDR3 length, and insertions or deletions at six rearrangement sites. Clonotype counts were normalized to sorted cell number within each subset before computing true diversity and Gini coefficients with the tcR R package. The overlap coefficient, calculated on TCRB nucleotide sequences, was used to quantify repertoire sharing. TCRdb's version of the immuneACCESS table is confined to in-frame rearrangements and falls short of the full clone set. An unresolved V gene accounts for under half of the shortfall where checked; the remainder is of unknown origin. The V and J calls and clone size come from that table; D and trimming were worked out from the DNA. Across this sample there are over 150,000 clones, with approximately 8.4% seen only once. Roughly 0.5% of the sample lies in the top ten.

From each donor, a single peripheral blood sample of about 116 mL on average was drawn into heparinised tubes. Using a panel that included CD45RO, CCR7, CD25, CD127, CD95 and CD27, naive, central memory, regulatory and stem cell-like memory CD4+ T cells were sorted on a BD FACSAria II. Every sorted population had a purity above 95%. Right away, PBMCs were isolated by Lymphoprep density gradient centrifugation and were stained directly, with no culture step. So that batch effects would be minimized, each experiment stained and sorted samples in pairs, pairing one healthy donor with one patient. This clone was detected a few times. Its antigen remains undetermined. No qualities accompany the bases; no much larger clone lies one base away.

The sequence came from a man aged 18 to 29 with type 1 diabetes. The sample consisted of central memory CD4+ T cells from blood. The chain is made from TRBV30 and TRBJ2-3, with 7 bases aligning to TRBD1. The CDR3 reads as follows: CAWSVRQGGTQYF. The bases read TGTGCCTGGAGTGTACGACAGGGCGGGACGCAGTATTTT.